The rows below give T cell receptor beta chains drawn from one sample of a study of regulatory T cells in long-lasting Graves disease. TCRdb processed the multiplex PCR reads anew with MiXCR; each CDR3 protein has one entry. The table lists 600,000 to 650,000 distinct CDR3 sequences, approximately 15% of them singletons, with 18% in the top ten. Separately, the same data were catalogued under a study of T cells in Graves' hyperthyroidism and ophthalmopathy.

Sequencing used peripheral blood mononuclear cells (PBMCs), obtained at new diagnosis, from a patient treated with antithyroid drugs. Every receptor here comes from a woman in her twenties or thirties with Graves disease. Both conserved end residues are trimmed from each CDR3. Fields, in order: V gene, CDR3 length, J gene, clone size, CDR3 protein. The size of a clone is reported for some rows only, either as once, few or many, or as a class for expanded clones.

TRBV28,10,TRBJ2-6,few,AYNSGANVLT
TRBV28,13,TRBJ1-1,few,ASRERTNLNTEAF
TRBV5-1,12,TRBJ1-5,few,ASSFPRVNQPQH
TRBV20-1,9,TRBJ2-7,many,SAYSPGEQY
TRBV20-1,13,TRBJ1-1,NA,SAIHMGQGKTEAF
TRBV24-1,13,TRBJ2-7,NA,AASDPLAGTYERY
TRBV28,13,TRBJ2-7,NA,ASRSPAGPTYEQY
TRBV13,14,TRBJ2-7,NA,ASSYTGGTTANEQY
TRBV11-2,11,TRBJ2-7,few,ASSPESEAEQY
TRBV28,11,TRBJ2-7,many,ASSRYGSFEQY
TRBV2,13,TRBJ2-1,NA,ASSLSGPIYNEQF
TRBV9,12,TRBJ2-7,once,ASSGGTDPYEQY
TRBV12-3/TRBV12-4,11,TRBJ1-2,many,ASSPTTFGGYT
TRBV20-1,13,TRBJ2-1,NA,SARDAIRGYNEQF
TRBV5-1,11,TRBJ2-7,few,ASSKDNRLEQY
TRBV24-1,10,TRBJ2-5,few,ATSDPGREVY
TRBV24-1,14,TRBJ2-3,few,ATSDPDSPSTDTQY
TRBV20-1,10,TRBJ1-1,many,SATVQGTEAF
TRBV20-1,13,TRBJ2-3,few,SASGLAGWTDTQY
TRBV6-1,11,TRBJ1-1,many,ASRAVGGTEAF
TRBV9,13,TRBJ2-2,NA,ASQKGGLDTGELF
TRBV20-1,12,TRBJ2-3,NA,SATGPAGTDTQY
TRBV7-3,11,TRBJ2-5,NA,ASAGGGGETQY
TRBV6-2/TRBV6-3,10,TRBJ2-1,NA,ASNSRSNEQF
TRBV7-3,11,TRBJ2-5,many,ASSSAGQATQY
TRBV2,11,TRBJ2-7,few,ASSENWLVGQY
TRBV25-1,11,TRBJ1-2,many,ASSEGGLHGYT
TRBV28,13,TRBJ2-7,many,ASSFPTGRSYEQY
TRBV28,12,TRBJ1-5,many,ATGRGFNNQPQH
TRBV28,13,TRBJ1-4,NA,ASSSPWGGNEKLF
TRBV28,13,TRBJ2-3,many,ASRGTGVRLDTQY
TRBV20-1,10,TRBJ2-7,few,SAQARVHEQY
TRBV29-1,11,TRBJ1-4,few,SASLLVREKLF
TRBV18,11,TRBJ1-5,many,ASSPASDQPQH
TRBV2,13,TRBJ1-1,NA,AKNRGREGNTEAF
TRBV2,13,TRBJ2-5,many,ASNSVGGGGETQY
TRBV2,12,TRBJ2-2,many,ASILAGGPGELF
TRBV5-1,12,TRBJ2-1,NA,ASKTGGGGDEQF
TRBV28,14,TRBJ2-7,many,ASSFGLGGPSYEQY
TRBV28,13,TRBJ1-2,NA,ASSLVGRGWGGYT
TRBV30,13,TRBJ2-3,few,AWSRTGGGTDTQY
TRBV2,13,TRBJ2-3,many,ASSLAGTGADTQY
TRBV3-1,15,TRBJ2-7,NA,ASSRGLADGGSYEQY
TRBV5-1,15,TRBJ2-3,NA,ASSSTEGGFVADTQY
TRBV5-4,13,TRBJ2-5,few,ASTETSGRRETQY
TRBV15,12,TRBJ2-1,many,ATSRGLAGNEQF
TRBV7-9,10,TRBJ1-1,few,ASTRWNTEAF
TRBV20-1,14,TRBJ2-1,NA,SAEPGLAEIYNEQF
TRBV19,11,TRBJ2-7,NA,ASSTPDKLVRY
TRBV6-1,12,TRBJ2-7,few,ASSEARVSYEQY
TRBV12-3/TRBV12-4,14,TRBJ2-7,many,ASSLGRPGASYEQY
TRBV19,13,TRBJ2-1,NA,ASSIWTDDYNEQF
TRBV7-2,12,TRBJ2-7,many,ASSTGTITYEQY
TRBV18,14,TRBJ2-3,NA,ASSGKREFLTDTQY
TRBV6-1,10,TRBJ1-1,many,AGFGRDTEAF
TRBV6-2/TRBV6-3,13,TRBJ1-2,NA,ASSYVGGEYYGYT
TRBV7-9,13,TRBJ2-3,NA,ASSLRSGGTDTQY
TRBV28,11,TRBJ1-2,many,ASSLEDYYGYT
TRBV3-1,12,TRBJ1-1,many,ASSQEVMNTEAF
TRBV3-1,10,TRBJ2-7,few,ASSQEGREQY